The clone carrying this T cell receptor (beta chain) has a handful of counts. The gene symbols are mouse symbols. The read comes to an end 4 residues before the CDR3 does, leaving the germline J gene to fill in the end. CDR3 length: 15 amino acids. Germline V lookup: CDR1 FNHDT, CDR2 SITEND (reference sequence). J gave up 2 bases and V 2 bases, and 4 bases lay outside the gene matches. This specimen belongs to a study of CD8+ T cells in alopecia areata. Following RNA extraction, reverse transcription yielded cDNA that acted as the sequencing template. The data were produced by immunoSEQ multiplex PCR, yet TCRdb's version contains in-frame clones alone and is incomplete. The profile covers roughly 260,000 clones, none occurring a single time. A panel of CD4, CD8alpha, NKG2D, NKG2ACE and other markers served to sort pooled cutaneous lymph node cells.

The specimen sequenced was CD4+ T cells sorted from a lymph node. The J gene is TRBJ2-3, the V gene TRBV19, with 8 bases that match TRBD2. The TCR was taken from a C3H/HeJ mouse with alopecia areata. These mice share the MHC haplotype H2-k. This CDR3 is CASSMLGGAAETLYF. CDR3 bases read: TGTGCCAGCAGTATGCTGGGGGGTGCTGCAGAA.